This T cell receptor beta chain was documented in a study of identical twins (dated by TCRdb to about 2016). Turning to the overall study: The study deep-sequenced TCR alpha and beta repertoires from monozygotic twins, unrelated adults of various ages and cord blood to test whether fetal clonotypes persist. To rule out contamination, the twin experiments were replicated at different times with different library preparation protocols. Here is what the overall study found, with its caveats: In monozygotic twins, recombination models systematically underestimated out-of-frame TCR alpha sharing, but the models matched the sharing seen between unrelated individuals. Zero-insertion analyses could be partly confounded by invariant T cells such as MAIT and iNKT, though diverse VJ usage argued against such confounding for most clonotypes. Because the same donors could not be followed over many years, the conclusions depended on cross-sectional statistical analysis. Compared with coincidental sharing between unrelated individuals, out-of-frame TCR alpha sequences shared between twins had an excess of sequences with low generation probability. In beta out-of-frame sequences, excess twin sharing was weaker, because having fewer shared sequences lowered the signal-to-noise ratio. Abundant cord blood beta clonotypes carried fewer insertions; young adult naive repertoires showed a weaker similar trend, while memory repertoires showed none.

V is cut by 0 bases and J by 0 bases, and the space between the germline ends is 9 bases. The germline V gene yields SGHRS for CDR1 and YFSETQ for CDR2. Inclusive of the bounding cysteine and phenylalanine, the CDR3 is 15 residues long. Only CDR3 DNA is held: 45 bases, read in frame from base 1. Only healthy Caucasian donors were included. Three unrelated non-twin adults were also sequenced: a male aged 18 to 30, a male aged 50 to 60 and a female aged 50 to 60. Miltenyi CD45RO+ enrichment and human naive T-cell isolation kits were used to isolate memory (CD45RO+) and naive T cells from PBMC. This clonotype was picked up many times. Its specific antigen is unknown. Per-nucleotide qualities are absent, and no much larger clonotype sits a single base away. Library preparation used 5' RACE. The instrument was an Illumina HiSeq 2000. Template switching added a universal primer binding site, and the final cDNA carried a unique molecular identifier that allowed TCR cDNA molecules to be counted accurately. Specific primers in the conserved constant-segment region were used to synthesize first-strand cDNA for the TCR alpha and beta chains. To control for contamination, every cDNA library was double barcoded, receiving both a SMART-Mk sample barcode and Illumina barcodes. TruSeq adapter sequences and Illumina sample barcodes were added in two successive PCR steps. TCR alpha and beta cDNA libraries were sequenced on the Illumina HiSeq platform with custom primers. Processing in the source paper ran as follows. MiGEC processed the raw reads to extract unique molecular identifiers, while MiXCR was used to determine the CDR3 positions. Recombination models were inferred per individual with the repgenHMM and IGoR tools using an EM algorithm. Shared clonotype analysis was performed with the tcR package in R, normalizing sharing by the product of cloneset sizes. To study raw recombination without the effects of thymic and clonal selection, out-of-frame nonproductive sequences were analyzed. TCRdb trimmed the raw reads at Q25, called clones with MiXCR and kept productive beta chains. Here each entry gathers all rows of one CDR3 protein and keeps the most common genes and DNA. The V and J calls shown here were made by TCRdb, not taken from the authors' results. This sample gives 420,000 or so distinct CDR3 sequences in total; less than 20% of them show up just once. About 12% of the sample belongs to the ten largest clones.

The chain is made from TRBV5-1 and TRBJ1-1, with the D gene too uncertain to name. This receptor was identified in a man between 50 and 59 years old in good health. Sequencing was done on a sample of naive T cells sorted from blood. The cell subset or site label of this sample denotes: cells isolated with a human naive T-cell isolation kit. The DNA reads TGCGCCAGCAGCTTGGCCCCAGCCATGAACACTGAAGCTTTCTTT. Translated, it gives CASSLAPAMNTEAFF.